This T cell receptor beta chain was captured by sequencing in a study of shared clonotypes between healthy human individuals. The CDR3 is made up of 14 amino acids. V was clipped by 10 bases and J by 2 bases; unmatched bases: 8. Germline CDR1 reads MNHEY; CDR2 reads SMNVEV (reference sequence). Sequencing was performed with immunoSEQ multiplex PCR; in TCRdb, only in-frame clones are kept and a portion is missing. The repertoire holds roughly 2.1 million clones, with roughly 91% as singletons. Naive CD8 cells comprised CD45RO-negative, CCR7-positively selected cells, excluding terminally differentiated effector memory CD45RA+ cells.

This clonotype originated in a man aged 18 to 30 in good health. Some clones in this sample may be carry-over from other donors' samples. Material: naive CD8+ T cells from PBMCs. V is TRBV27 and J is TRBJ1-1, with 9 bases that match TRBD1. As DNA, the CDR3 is TGTGCCACACTCTTGGGACAGGGAAACACTGAAGCTTTCTTT. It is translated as CATLLGQGNTEAFF.